This T cell receptor beta chain was sequenced for a study of response to subunit inactivated influenza vaccine. TCRdb recomputed calls from the RT-PCR reads with MiXCR, one row per CDR3 protein. Of 150,000 to 200,000 distinct CDR3 sequences listed, about 10% are singletons. This clonotype has only a few counts. Its target is unknown. The CDR3 is made up of 14 amino acids. Losses at the gene ends were 5 bases for V and 7 bases for J; bases not matched to a gene: 9. The germline V gene has CDR1 LNHNV and CDR2 YYDKDF (reference sequence). Study conclusions and caveats: The authors put forward the suggestion that each seasonal influenza vaccination may bring in only a limited number of new T cells.

The material was non-naive T cells sorted from PBMCs, obtained on the day of vaccination. The TCR was taken from a man in his fifties or sixties who received an inactivated influenza vaccine. The chain joins TRBV15 to TRBJ2-7; 9 nucleotides align to TRBD1. The CDR3 spells CATSGYRGPGEQYF. DNA for the CDR3: TGTGCCACCAGCGGATACAGGGGGCCGGGTGAGCAGTACTTC.